A selection of T cell receptor beta chains follows, all from one sample in a study of T cell responses to AZD1222 COVID-19 vaccine. The method was immunoSEQ multiplex PCR; TCRdb's version includes in-frame clones alone and lacks a portion of them. The table records more than 110,000 clones, 93% of them present only once. The material was peripheral blood, obtained on day 0 of AZD1222 vaccination. The receptor set was obtained from an adult in good health. The conserved cysteine and the conserved F or W are not part of the CDR3 here.

length: 14
V: TRBV28
CDR3: ASSLVFDSTGQPQH

length: 12
V: TRBV19
CDR3: ASRIGGAGGELF

length: 10
V: TRBV29-1
CDR3: SVDSGQDGYT

length: 12
V: TRBV6-5
CDR3: ASMDRVSTDTQY

length: 13
V: TRBV3-1/TRBV3-2
CDR3: ASSRTSGYTGELF

length: 16
V: TRBV18
CDR3: ASSPRPRGQTMRKTQY

length: 11
V: TRBV7-6
CDR3: ASSLDPRGELF

length: 12
V: TRBV9
CDR3: ASSVATGTDTQY

length: 13
V: TRBV3-1/TRBV3-2
CDR3: ASSPGPISGNTIY

length: 13
V: TRBV19
CDR3: ASSLAGGADEKLF

length: 12
V: TRBV28
CDR3: ASSPRGGTYEQY

length: 11
V: TRBV19
CDR3: ASGKRGKNIQY

length: 11
V: TRBV7-9
CDR3: ASSLEGEGNQY

length: 11
V: TRBV14
CDR3: ASVGSWDTEAF

length: 13
V: TRBV5-5
CDR3: ASSAAEGRNYEQY

length: 11
V: TRBV28
CDR3: ASSWAGSEKLF

length: 11
V: TRBV6-5
CDR3: ASSYRRAQKQF

length: 12
V: TRBV10-3
CDR3: AIRGTSGAYEQY

length: 11
V: TRBV30
CDR3: AWSVQTKETQY

length: 13
V: TRBV21-1
CDR3: APPPPCSYNSPLH

length: 13
V: TRBV6-6
CDR3: ASSSGQGLIYEQY

length: 12
V: TRBV30
CDR3: AWSLNRVEEKLF

length: 13
V: TRBV7-9
CDR3: ASSHTPGTGFGYT

length: 10
V: TRBV6-1
CDR3: ASSLPSYEQY

length: 11
V: TRBV6-5
CDR3: ANRDFGNYGYT

length: 10
V: TRBV28
CDR3: ASSTGGSIQY

length: 15
V: TRBV5-4
CDR3: ASSRVGLAGVPYEQY

length: 12
V: TRBV30
CDR3: AWRGSGRTGELF

length: 13
V: TRBV5-5
CDR3: ASSLDGGGVYEQY

length: 14
V: TRBV25-1
CDR3: ASSDGAGGGTDTQY

length: 10
V: TRBV6-4
CDR3: ASSDGNGELF

length: 13
V: TRBV7-8
CDR3: ASSFQGGSTDTQY

length: 13
V: TRBV2
CDR3: ALRGGLAGANEQF

length: 13
V: TRBV6-5
CDR3: ASRFDHGVDQPQH

length: 13
V: TRBV18
CDR3: ASSPTRSSYNEQF

length: 12
V: TRBV6-2/TRBV6-3
CDR3: ASSGDPEYTEAF

length: 12
V: TRBV18
CDR3: ASSPGAPAAGYT

length: 12
V: TRBV5-4
CDR3: ASSITRGGTEAF

length: 10
V: TRBV5-8
CDR3: ASSRILLGYT

length: 13
V: TRBV19
CDR3: ASTIEAGVGNEQF

length: 12
V: TRBV29-1
CDR3: SVSEGWGNTEAF

length: 14
V: TRBV9
CDR3: ASSTGTGGIAGELF

length: 12
V: TRBV5-1
CDR3: ASSFEEYGYGYT

length: 11
V: TRBV7-2
CDR3: ASSLGRGEAQH

length: 11
V: TRBV19
CDR3: ASSIAFYNEQF

length: 13
V: TRBV2
CDR3: ASRASGVSTYEQY

length: 10
V: TRBV29-1
CDR3: SVRVQGETQY

length: 13
V: TRBV6-5
CDR3: ASRRTGANTGELF

length: 8
V: TRBV30
CDR3: AWKVTEAF

length: 11
V: TRBV28
CDR3: ASSWGTGNTIY

length: 10
V: TRBV12-3/TRBV12-4
CDR3: ATAGITDTQY